This record covers a single TCR beta chain. Assay: immunoSEQ multiplex PCR; the TCRdb copy retains only in-frame clones and omits some. In the table there are 600,000 to 750,000 clones, approximately 79% of which are singletons. This CDR3 is built from 13 residues. With 4 bases removed from V and 3 bases from J, the gap between germline ends came to 7 bases. Germline V gives CDR1 SGHAT, CDR2 FQNNGV. The sample comes from a study of shared clonotypes between healthy human individuals. Input material: memory CD4+ T cells sorted from blood. Subset meaning: CD45RA-negative fraction. This receptor was identified in a woman aged 25-40 years in good health. V usage is TRBV11-2 and J usage is TRBJ2-1; possible D gene TRBD2, 5 bases. In nucleotides, the CDR3 is TGTGCCAGCAGCTCGGGGAGCTACAATGAGCAGTTCTTC. It codes for CASSSGSYNEQFF. Drawing the rest from reference TRBV11-2 and TRBJ2-1, the complete variable domain is EAGVAQSPRYKIIEKRQSVAFWCNPISGHATLYWYQQILGQGPKLLIQFQNNGVVDDSQLPKDRFSAERLKGVDSTLKIQPAKLEDSAVYLCASSSGSYNEQFFGPGTRLTVL.